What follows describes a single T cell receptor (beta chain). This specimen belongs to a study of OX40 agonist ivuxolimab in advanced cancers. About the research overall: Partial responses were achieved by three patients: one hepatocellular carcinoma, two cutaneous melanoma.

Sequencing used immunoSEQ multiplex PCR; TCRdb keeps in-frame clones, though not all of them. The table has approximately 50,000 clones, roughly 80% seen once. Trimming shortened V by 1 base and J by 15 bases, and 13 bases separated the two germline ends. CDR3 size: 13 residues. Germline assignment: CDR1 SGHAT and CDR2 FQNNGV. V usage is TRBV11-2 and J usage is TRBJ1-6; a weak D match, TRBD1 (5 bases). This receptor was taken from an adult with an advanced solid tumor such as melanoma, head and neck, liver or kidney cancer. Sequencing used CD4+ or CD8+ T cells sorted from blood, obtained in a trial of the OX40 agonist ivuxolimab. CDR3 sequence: CASSLAWGSLLHF. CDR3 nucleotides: TGTGCCAGCAGCTTAGCCTGGGGCAGTCTCCTCCACTTT.